These 30 T cell receptor beta chains share one sample of origin, sequenced in a study of T cells in Graves' hyperthyroidism and ophthalmopathy. Regions amplified from RNA transcripts were the TCR beta CDR3 regions. Using the HTBI primer set, a first-round RT-PCR was run on the TCR CDR3. TCRdb ran MiXCR on the multiplex PCR reads and lists one entry per CDR3 protein. This sample has about 210,000 distinct CDR3 sequences, with 17% found just once. The sequencing sample was made of blood. These receptors originate from a man aged 45-60 years with Graves' hyperthyroidism.

This clonotype came up many times. The V call is TRBV29-1, the J call TRBJ2-5; perhaps TRBD2 as D (7 bases). Germline assignment: CDR1 SQVTM and CDR2 ANQGSEA. This CDR3 spans 13 amino acids. Trimming pared 7 bases from V and 7 bases from J, leaving 19 bases between. The CDR3 bases are TGCAGCGGAGCGGGACACGGAATTGGGACCCAGTACTTC. This gives the protein CSGAGHGIGTQYF.

The chain is built from TRBV2 and TRBJ2-1, with D possibly TRBD2 on 6 matching bases. The CDR3 has 14 residues. Germline loops: CDR1 SNHLY, CDR2 FYNNEI. Deletions cut 1 base from V and 6 bases from J, with 10 bases between. The CDR3 sequence: CASSEVGSGNEQFF. In DNA, the CDR3 is TGTGCCAGCAGTGAAGTCGGGAGTGGCAATGAGCAGTTCTTC.

This clonotype was counted between two and nine times. The rearrangement links TRBV9 to TRBJ2-1; tentatively, D is TRBD1 (6 bases). In germline, CDR1 is SGDLS, CDR2 YYNGEE. The CDR3 runs to 14 residues. V was clipped by 7 bases and J by 5 bases, with 16 bases between them. The CDR3 loop reads CASLPSGHNNEQFF. Written as DNA, the CDR3 is TGTGCCAGCCTTCCTTCGGGACACAACAATGAGCAGTTCTTC. Complete variable domain (other parts from reference TRBV9 and TRBJ2-1): DSGVTQTPKHLITATGQRVTLRCSPRSGDLSVYWYQQSLDQGLQFLIQYYNGEERAKGNILERFSAQQFPDLHSELNLSSLELGDSALYFCASLPSGHNNEQFFGPGTRLTVL.

In its sample, this clonotype was seen a few times. This chain joins TRBV7-2 and TRBJ2-5; 10 nucleotides match TRBD2. CDR3 length equals 15 residues. Unmatched junction bases numbered 9, after V lost 5 bases and J lost 6 bases. In germline, CDR1 is SGHTA, CDR2 FQGNSA. For the CDR3, the DNA is TGTGCCAGCAGCCTGTCGGGACTAGCGATACAGACCCAGTACTTC. This sequence encodes CASSLSGLAIQTQYF. Full variable domain (missing parts from reference TRBV7-2 and TRBJ2-5): GAGVSQSPSNKVTEKGKDVELRCDPISGHTALYWYRQSLGQGLEFLIYFQGNSAPDKSGLPSDRFSAERTGGSVSTLTIQRTQQEDSAVYLCASSLSGLAIQTQYFGPGTRLLVL.

The table lists this clonotype with many counts. This chain links TRBV12-3 or TRBV12-4 with TRBJ2-2; TRBD1 might be the D (7 bases). CDR3 length: 16 residues. The V end was cut by 5 bases, the J end by 3 bases, with 16 bases between. The CDR3 bases are TGTGCCAGCAGTAGAAAGGAGGGGGCGCACACCGGGGAGCTGTTTTTT. Its translation: CASSRKEGAHTGELFF.

A note on this clonotype: Just one base apart from a much larger clone, this may be a read error. The chain uses TRBV10-3 and TRBJ1-1; 8 nucleotides align to TRBD1. This CDR3 has 15 amino acids. The germline gives CDR1 ENHRY, CDR2 SYGVKD. CDR3 region: CAISESSGGNIEAFF. In nucleotides, the CDR3 is TGTGCCATCAGTGAGTCTTCAGGGGGCAACATTGAAGCTTTCTTT.

J is TRBJ2-2 and V is TRBV2; 11 nucleotides match TRBD2. Unmatched junction bases numbered 5, after V lost 6 bases and J lost 5 bases. The CDR3 sequence is 15 residues long. CDR1 is SNHLY, CDR2 FYNNEI, per germline. The CDR3 nucleotides read TGTGCCAGCAGCGCAACTAGCGGGAGTACCGGGGAGCTGTTTTTT. Protein: CASSATSGSTGELFF. The full variable domain, rest sourced from reference TRBV2 and TRBJ2-2, is EPEVTQTPSHQVTQMGQEVILRCVPISNHLYFYWYRQILGQKVEFLVSFYNNEISEKSEIFDDQFSVERPDGSNFTLKIRSTKLEDSAMYFCASSATSGSTGELFFGEGSRLTVL.

This clonotype was counted ten times or more. V is TRBV28 and J is TRBJ2-2; D might be TRBD1 (5 bases). V lost 8 bases and J 3 bases, leaving 16 bases between the germline ends. Germline V lookup: CDR1 MDHEN, CDR2 SYDVKM. The CDR3 contains 15 residues. CDR3 loop: CASLNSGRYTGELFF. In nucleotides, the CDR3 is TGTGCCAGCCTTAACTCAGGGCGTTACACCGGGGAGCTGTTTTTT.

In its sample, this clonotype was seen many times. The chain has TRBV3-1 and TRBJ1-2; 7 nucleotides match TRBD1. Per germline, CDR1 LGHDT and CDR2 YNNKEL (reference sequence). V trimming: 1 base; J trimming: 8 bases; junction bases outside the gene matches: 4. This CDR3 has 13 amino acids. CDR3 loop: CASSQAGGSGYTF. As DNA, the CDR3 is TGTGCCAGCAGCCAAGCAGGGGGTAGCGGCTACACCTTC.

The rearrangement links TRBV5-6 to TRBJ2-7; D tentatively reads TRBD1 or TRBD2 (5 bases each). Trimming left V 4 bases short and J 6 bases short, with 20 bases between. This CDR3 is 15 amino acids long. From germline, CDR1 is SGHDT and CDR2 YYEEEE. CDR3 DNA: TGTGCCAGCAGCACTTACGCAGGGAGATCTGGCGAGCAGTACTTC. It is translated as CASSTYAGRSGEQYF.

This clonotype occurred a few times. The rearrangement uses TRBV3-1 and TRBJ2-5; D is perhaps TRBD1 (5 bases). The CDR3 totals 13 residues. Germline V CDR1 and CDR2: LGHDT, YNNKEL (reference sequence). V lost 8 bases and J 1 base, leaving 11 bases between the germline ends. CDR3 sequence (DNA): TGTGCCAGCGAGGTAAGGGGCCAAGAGACCCAGTACTTC. It yields the protein CASEVRGQETQYF.

This clonotype has at least ten counts. The J gene is TRBJ1-5, the V gene TRBV12-3 or TRBV12-4, with a tentative D call TRBD1 (5 bases). The ends were cut back, 2 bases at V and 2 bases at J, with 13 bases in the middle. This CDR3 has 16 residues. This CDR3 reads CASSLRGGMGNQPQHF. CDR3 nucleotide sequence: TGTGCCAGCAGTTTAAGGGGAGGGATGGGCAATCAGCCCCAGCATTTT.

Only a few counts were recorded for this clonotype. The chain recombines TRBV7-9 with TRBJ1-2, with D perhaps TRBD1 (5 bases). Germline CDR1 is SEHNR and CDR2 is FQNEAQ (reference sequence). The V gene lost 0 bases and the J gene lost 7 bases, with 12 bases spanning the gap. The CDR3 extends over 14 amino acids. In DNA form, the CDR3 reads TGTGCCAGCAGCTTAGCGGGACGAGAGGGTGGCTACACCTTC. Translation: CASSLAGREGGYTF.

The chain combines TRBV7-9 with TRBJ2-2; D gene unclear. Germline V lookup: CDR1 SEHNR, CDR2 FQNEAQ (reference sequence). This CDR3 region has 15 residues. Trimming shortened V by 5 bases and J by 1 base, and 11 bases separated the two germline ends. The CDR3 here is CASSGDSGNTGELFF. The CDR3 DNA follows: TGTGCCAGCAGCGGTGATTCGGGGAACACCGGGGAGCTGTTTTTT.

There are many counts of this clonotype. The CDR3 sequence is CASSYQTQGRASDTQYF. CDR3 bases: TGTGCCAGCAGTTACCAAACCCAGGGACGGGCTTCAGATACGCAGTATTTT. The chain uses TRBV6-5 and TRBJ2-3, with D perhaps given as TRBD1 or TRBD2 (5 bases each). Germline CDR1 MNHEY, CDR2 SVGAGI. The CDR3 length is 17 residues. V shed 2 bases and J shed 4 bases, with 19 bases lying between them.

The chain carries TRBV20-1 and TRBJ2-1; D is perhaps TRBD2 (5 bases). V was trimmed by 3 bases and J by 0 bases, leaving 9 bases between them. Germline CDR1 DFQATT, CDR2 SNEGSKA (reference sequence). This CDR3 contains 14 residues. CDR3 sequence: CSASPTSSYNEQFF. CDR3 in DNA: TGCAGTGCTAGTCCCACTAGCTCCTACAATGAGCAGTTCTTC.

In its sample, this clonotype was seen many times. The rearrangement uses TRBV20-1 and TRBJ1-2, with D tentatively TRBD1 (6 bases). The CDR3 covers 14 residues. V was trimmed by 1 base and J by 3 bases, leaving 12 bases between them. Germline V gene sequence: CDR1 DFQATT, CDR2 SNEGSKA (reference sequence). Here the CDR3 DNA reads TGCAGTGCTAGAGGAATGGCAGGGGACTATGGCTACACCTTC. Protein product: CSARGMAGDYGYTF.

This clonotype came up many times. The chain has TRBV11-2 and TRBJ2-7; 7 bases align to TRBD2. The CDR3 is made up of 15 amino acids. V lost 6 bases to trimming and J lost 2 bases; unmatched junction nucleotides: 10. The germline CDR1 and CDR2 sequences are SGHAT and FQNNGV. The CDR3 DNA sequence: TGTGCCAGCAGGGTATTAGGCGGGAGAGCCTACGAGCAGTACTTC. This gives the protein CASRVLGGRAYEQYF.

This clonotype was seen ten or more times. The V call is TRBV3-1, the J call TRBJ1-2; perhaps TRBD1 as D (5 bases). The CDR3 has 13 residues. In germline, CDR1 is LGHDT, CDR2 YNNKEL (reference sequence). V shed 2 bases and J shed 7 bases, with 11 bases lying between them. The DNA for the CDR3 is TGTGCCAGCAGCCAACAAGGGGCCGGTGGCTACACCTTC. Translation: CASSQQGAGGYTF. The whole variable domain, remainder taken from reference TRBV3-1 and TRBJ1-2, is DTAVSQTPKYLVTQMGNDKSIKCEQNLGHDTMYWYKQDSKKFLKIMFSYNNKELIINETVPNRFSPKSPDKAHLNLHINSLELGDSAVYFCASSQQGAGGYTFGSGTRLTVV.

The table lists this clonotype with many counts. The chain has TRBV7-9 and TRBJ2-7; 12 bases fit TRBD2. The germline V gene encodes CDR1 SEHNR and CDR2 FQNEAQ (reference sequence). The CDR3 consists of 16 residues. V dropped 4 bases and J dropped 6; count of bases not matched to a gene: 10. CDR3 nucleotide sequence: TGTGCCAGCAGCTCCAACAAACTAGCGGGAGGAGGCGAGCAGTACTTC. Encoded protein: CASSSNKLAGGGEQYF.

The table lists this clonotype with many counts. The V gene is TRBV27, the J gene TRBJ2-2, with D possibly being TRBD2 (6 bases). V lost 6 bases to trimming and J lost 13 bases, with 15 bases between them. The length of the CDR3 is 12 residues. Per the germline V gene, CDR1 is MNHEY and CDR2 is SMNVEV (reference sequence). CDR3 amino acids: CASSNLATRLFF. The CDR3 nucleotides read TGTGCCAGCAGCAATCTAGCGACAAGGCTGTTTTTT.

DNA of the CDR3: TGTGCCAGCAGTTTTAGTGGGAGGGCCCACAATGAGCAGTTCTTC. This encodes CASSFSGRAHNEQFF. The chain carries TRBV28 and TRBJ2-1, with TRBD2 matching 7 bases. The CDR3 is 15 amino acids. Germline lookup yields CDR1 MDHEN and CDR2 SYDVKM. Trimming at V came to 3 bases and at J to 5 bases, leaving 7 bases not matched to a gene.

This clonotype appeared many times. The genes are TRBV7-2 and TRBJ1-2; D might be TRBD1 (5 bases). This CDR3 has 16 residues. V was trimmed by 5 bases and J by 1 base, leaving 17 bases between them. Germline values: CDR1 SGHTA, CDR2 FQGNSA. CDR3 protein: CASSLPRGTNNYGYTF. The CDR3 nucleotides read TGTGCCAGCAGCCTTCCGCGGGGGACCAATAACTATGGCTACACCTTC. The whole variable domain, filled in from reference TRBV7-2 and TRBJ1-2, reads GAGVSQSPSNKVTEKGKDVELRCDPISGHTALYWYRQSLGQGLEFLIYFQGNSAPDKSGLPSDRFSAERTGGSVSTLTIQRTQQEDSAVYLCASSLPRGTNNYGYTFGSGTRLTVV.

The rearrangement joins TRBV20-1 to TRBJ2-2; TRBD2 is a possible D gene (5 bases). The CDR3 totals 15 residues. The germline gives CDR1 DFQATT, CDR2 SNEGSKA (reference sequence). The ends were cut back, 2 bases at V and 1 base at J, with 11 bases in the middle. The CDR3 region has the DNA TGCAGTGCTAGAAACATGCGGGTGAACACCGGGGAGCTGTTTTTT. The encoded protein is CSARNMRVNTGELFF.

The V call is TRBV7-9, the J call TRBJ2-7; D tentatively fits TRBD1 or TRBD2 (5 bases each). V was cut by 7 bases and J by 8 bases, with 21 bases left in between. This CDR3 has 14 amino acids. Looked up from germline, CDR1 is SEHNR and CDR2 is FQNEAQ (reference sequence). The DNA of the CDR3 is TGTGCCAGCACCGCACTCGGGGCCACAGACAAGCAGTACTTC. Residues: CASTALGATDKQYF. The entire variable domain, with the rest obtained from reference TRBV7-9 and TRBJ2-7, is as follows: DTGVSQNPRHKITKRGQNVTFRCDPISEHNRLYWYRQTLGQGPEFLTYFQNEAQLEKSRLLSDRFSAERPKGSFSTLEIQRTEQGDSAMYLCASTALGATDKQYFGPGTRLTVT.

This clonotype came up many times. The chain joins TRBV7-9 to TRBJ2-7; D remains ambiguous. Per germline, CDR1 SEHNR and CDR2 FQNEAQ (reference sequence). V lost 8 bases, J lost 2 bases, and 19 bases lay in between. The CDR3 runs to 15 residues. DNA for the CDR3: TGTGCCAGCGCCCCGCCGGCAGGCCCCCCCTACGAGCAGTACTTC. This gives the protein CASAPPAGPPYEQYF.

This clonotype was detected many times. The rearrangement links TRBV7-9 to TRBJ2-1; TRBD1 aligns across 7 bases. The V gene end was trimmed by 6 bases and the J gene end by 4 bases; junction bases not matched to a gene: 15. Germline-derived CDR1 and CDR2 are SEHNR and FQNEAQ (reference sequence). There are 17 residues in the CDR3. Here the CDR3 reads CASSIRGRPERYNEQFF. Here the CDR3 DNA reads TGTGCCAGCAGTATCAGGGGGAGACCCGAGAGGTACAATGAGCAGTTCTTC.

At least ten counts were recorded for this clonotype. The chain links TRBV30 to TRBJ2-1; no clear D gene. CDR1 and CDR2 from the germline V gene are GTSNPN and SVGIG (reference sequence). The length of the CDR3 is 14 residues. Trimming took 0 bases from V and 4 from J, leaving 10 bases between them. The chain's CDR3 is CAWSVRLGYNEQFF. The CDR3 DNA follows: TGTGCCTGGAGTGTACGCTTAGGGTACAATGAGCAGTTCTTC. Full variable domain (missing parts from reference TRBV30 and TRBJ2-1): SQTIHQWPATLVQPVGSPLSLECTVEGTSNPNLYWYRQAAGRGLQLLFYSVGIGQISSEVPQNLSASRPQDRQFILSSKKLLLSDSGFYLCAWSVRLGYNEQFFGPGTRLTVL.

This clonotype was recorded a few times. V usage is TRBV28 and J usage is TRBJ2-4, with TRBD1 matching over 9 bases. Germline-derived CDR1 and CDR2 are MDHEN and SYDVKM. Trimming cost V 3 bases and J 4 bases; bases outside gene matches: 1. The CDR3 is 14 amino acids. Here the CDR3 DNA reads TGTGCCAGCAGTTTGGACAGGGGAAAAAACATTCAGTACTTC. This translates into CASSLDRGKNIQYF.

This clonotype was recorded a few times. The rearrangement uses TRBV20-1 and TRBJ2-7; D unresolved. The CDR3 is 13 residues long. Germline loops: CDR1 DFQATT, CDR2 SNEGSKA (reference sequence). V was clipped by 0 bases and J by 3 bases, with 9 bases between them. The CDR3 nucleotides are TGCAGTGCTAGAGAATCCCTCAGCTACGAGCAGTACTTC. Its translation: CSARESLSYEQYF.